Below, 23 T cell receptor beta chains from the same sample are listed, as sequenced in a study of cytomegalovirus exposure and HLA in healthy donors. The PCR employed 60 Vbeta primers together with 13 Jbeta primers. The data were produced by immunoSEQ multiplex PCR, yet TCRdb's version contains in-frame clones alone and is incomplete. The sample has a few hundred thousand clones, around 83% seen once. The sequenced sample was PBMCs. The receptors were gathered from a girl between 5 and 17 years old in good health and CMV-seronegative.

This rearrangement joins TRBV5-4 to TRBJ2-3; weak D call: TRBD2 (6 bases). V was clipped by 3 bases and J by 2 bases, with 7 bases between them. The CDR3 totals 13 residues. Per germline, CDR1 SGHNT and CDR2 YYREEE (reference sequence). The CDR3 region has the DNA TGTGCCAGCAGCTGGGGGGTCACAGATACGCAGTATTTT. Translating it yields CASSWGVTDTQYF. The full variable domain, rest sourced from reference TRBV5-4 and TRBJ2-3, is ETGVTQSPTHLIKTRGQQVTLRCSSQSGHNTVSWYQQALGQGPQFIFQYYREEENGRGNFPPRFSGLQFPNYSSELNVNALELDDSALYLCASSWGVTDTQYFGPGTRLTVL.

The table lists this clone with a count of one. The chain couples TRBV19 to TRBJ2-7; D may be TRBD2 (6 bases). This CDR3 is built from 14 residues. V was pared by 6 bases and J by 2 bases, with 14 bases between. Germline-derived CDR1 and CDR2 are LNHDA and SQIVND (reference sequence). The CDR3: CASRETRGTYEQYF. CDR3 bases: TGTGCCAGTAGGGAGACTAGAGGGACCTACGAGCAGTACTTC.

Here the CDR3 reads CASGAVRASNQPQHF. CDR3 coding DNA: TGTGCCAGCGGAGCCGTGAGGGCTAGCAATCAGCCCCAGCATTTT. The genes are TRBV6-1 and TRBJ1-5; D call uncertain. CDR1 MNHNS and CDR2 SASEGT come from the germline V gene. V was pared by 8 bases and J by 0 bases, with 14 bases between. The CDR3 totals 15 residues.

The chain links TRBV7-9 to TRBJ2-4, with TRBD2 as a possible D gene (5 bases). The V end lost 3 bases, the J end lost 0 bases, and 9 bases lay between the germline ends. CDR1 is SEHNR and CDR2 is FQNEAQ in the germline V gene (reference sequence). The CDR3 has 15 amino acids. CDR3 DNA: TGTGCCAGCAGCTTGACTACCTTAGCCAAAAACATTCAGTACTTC. Amino acids: CASSLTTLAKNIQYF.

The V and J genes are TRBV28 and TRBJ1-3; a weak D match, TRBD1 (6 bases). Germline V gene data show CDR1 as MDHEN and CDR2 as SYDVKM. This CDR3 region has 15 residues. DNA of the CDR3: TGTGCTGTCGTCACCGGGGGGCGCTCTGGAAACACCATATATTTT. It is translated as CAVVTGGRSGNTIYF.

V and J are TRBV7-2 and TRBJ2-3; no clear D gene. Germline V gene data show CDR1 as SGHTA and CDR2 as FQGNSA. V lost 5 bases and J 7 bases, leaving 10 bases between the germline ends. The CDR3 runs 12 residues. CDR3 DNA sequence: TGTGCCAGCAGCCAAATGCGGAATACGCAGTATTTT. This translates into CASSQMRNTQYF.

The V gene is TRBV7-9, the J gene TRBJ1-4, with D perhaps matching TRBD1 (5 bases). V was clipped by 3 bases and J by 6 bases, with 14 bases between them. Per the germline V gene, CDR1 is SEHNR and CDR2 is FQNEAQ (reference sequence). This CDR3 has 15 amino acids. In DNA, the CDR3 is TGTGCCAGCAGCTTGGAGGGCTCCAGGGATGAAAAACTGTTTTTT. Encoded protein: CASSLEGSRDEKLFF.

V and J are TRBV28 and TRBJ1-1, with TRBD1 identical over 8 bases. Germline V lookup: CDR1 MDHEN, CDR2 SYDVKM. V was clipped by 7 bases and J by 3 bases; unmatched bases: 4. This CDR3 contains 13 residues. The chain's CDR3 is CASTPGGYTEAFF. DNA of the CDR3: TGTGCCAGCACACCAGGGGGCTACACTGAAGCTTTCTTT.

The rearrangement joins TRBV2 to TRBJ2-1; tentative D call: TRBD2 (5 bases). This CDR3 contains 14 residues. Trimming stripped 2 bases from V and 1 base from J, with 6 bases between. Germline CDR1 reads SNHLY; CDR2 reads FYNNEI. DNA of the CDR3: TGTGCCAGCAGTGAATCGGGGTCCTACAATGAGCAGTTCTTC. Its translation: CASSESGSYNEQFF.

The chain links TRBV18 to TRBJ1-5; possibly TRBD1 for D (6 bases). V lost 3 bases and J 5 bases, leaving 11 bases between the germline ends. The germline V gene encodes CDR1 KGHSH and CDR2 LQKENI. This CDR3 spans 14 amino acids. CDR3 in DNA: TGTGCCAGCTCACCCCTGGACAGAGATCAGCCCCAGCATTTT. Amino acids: CASSPLDRDQPQHF. The full variable domain, completed using reference TRBV18 and TRBJ1-5, is NAGVMQNPRHLVRRRGQEARLRCSPMKGHSHVYWYRQLPEEGLKFMVYLQKENIIDESGMPKERFSAEFPKEGPSILRIQQVVRGDSAAYFCASSPLDRDQPQHFGDGTRLSIL.

CDR3 nucleotides: TGTGCCAGCAGCTATACAGGGGGCAACACTGAAGCTTTCTTT. Translating gives CASSYTGGNTEAFF. V and J are TRBV7-9 and TRBJ1-1; 9 bases match TRBD1. In germline, CDR1 is SEHNR, CDR2 FQNEAQ (reference sequence). The junction had 2 bases not matched to a gene; V was cut back by 4 bases and J by 2 bases. The CDR3 runs 14 residues.

The chain combines TRBV7-9 with TRBJ2-7; TRBD1 matches at 8 bases. The germline V gene has CDR1 SEHNR and CDR2 FQNEAQ (reference sequence). V gave up 1 base and J gave up 0 bases; unmatched junction bases: 2. The CDR3 sequence is 15 residues long. In nucleotides, the CDR3 is TGTGCCAGCAGCTTAGGACAGGGGAGCTCCTACGAGCAGTACTTC. Its translation: CASSLGQGSSYEQYF.

The V and J genes are TRBV28 and TRBJ1-5; the D gene is possibly TRBD1 (5 bases). Germline CDR1 MDHEN, CDR2 SYDVKM. V gave up 3 bases and J gave up 6 bases, with 12 bases separating them. The CDR3 spans 14 residues. The DNA for the CDR3 is TGTGCCAGCAGTTTCGCCAGGGAAGGTCAGCCCCAGCATTTT. This encodes CASSFAREGQPQHF.

The V gene is TRBV5-1, the J gene TRBJ2-3; 11 positions match TRBD1. After removal of 0 bases from V and 8 bases from J, the junction contained 11 bases not matched to a gene. Per germline, CDR1 SGHRS and CDR2 YFSETQ. The CDR3 runs 17 residues. CDR3 nucleotides: TGCGCCAGCAGCTTGGATTTTGCCGGGACAGGGGGTGGTACGCAGTATTTT. The encoded protein is CASSLDFAGTGGGTQYF. Full variable domain (missing parts from reference TRBV5-1 and TRBJ2-3): KAGVTQTPRYLIKTRGQQVTLSCSPISGHRSVSWYQQTPGQGLQFLFEYFSETQRNKGNFPGRFSGRQFSNSRSEMNVSTLELGDSALYLCASSLDFAGTGGGTQYFGPGTRLTVL.

This clone was found once. The chain links TRBV28 to TRBJ1-1; TRBD1 matches at 7 bases. V lost 8 bases and J lost 1; bases outside the gene matches: 13. The CDR3 covers 16 residues. Per the germline V gene, CDR1 is MDHEN and CDR2 is SYDVKM. The CDR3 loop is CASFFTAGTANTEAFF. The CDR3 DNA sequence: TGTGCCAGCTTCTTTACGGCCGGGACAGCGAACACTGAAGCTTTCTTT. The entire variable domain, with the rest obtained from reference TRBV28 and TRBJ1-1, is as follows: DVKVTQSSRYLVKRTGEKVFLECVQDMDHENMFWYRQDPGLGLRLIYFSYDVKMKEKGDIPEGYSVSREKKERFSLILESASTNQTSMYLCASFFTAGTANTEAFFGQGTRLTVV.

This sequence joins TRBV7-9 and TRBJ2-5; 8 nucleotides match TRBD1. V dropped 5 bases and J dropped 1; count of bases not matched to a gene: 9. Per the germline V gene, CDR1 is SEHNR and CDR2 is FQNEAQ (reference sequence). This CDR3 region has 16 residues. CDR3 region: CASSRGTGGFQETQYF. CDR3 nucleotides: TGTGCCAGCAGCAGAGGGACAGGTGGGTTCCAAGAGACCCAGTACTTC.

CDR3 amino acids: CASSIQTRARHNEQFF. CDR3 nucleotide sequence: TGTGCCAGTAGTATTCAGACTAGAGCTAGGCACAATGAGCAGTTCTTC. The chain links TRBV19 to TRBJ2-1; D is possibly TRBD2 (6 bases). Germline CDR1 and CDR2: LNHDA and SQIVND (reference sequence). This CDR3 comprises 16 residues. Trimming left V 3 bases short and J 5 bases short, with 17 bases between.

The J gene is TRBJ1-5, the V gene TRBV19; D ambiguous. Trimming took off 2 bases at V and 4 bases at J, with 9 bases between the two ends. Germline CDR1 is LNHDA and CDR2 is SQIVND (reference sequence). The CDR3 spans 14 residues. In DNA, the CDR3 is TGTGCCAGTAGTATACCCCCCACAAATCAGCCCCAGCATTTT. This gives the protein CASSIPPTNQPQHF.

This chain uses TRBV5-4 with TRBJ2-5, with D possibly being TRBD2 (5 bases). V was pared by 4 bases and J by 3 bases, with 19 bases between. The CDR3 has 16 residues. The germline V gene encodes CDR1 SGHNT and CDR2 YYREEE (reference sequence). CDR3 amino acids: CASSRAGGRTEETQYF. In nucleotides, the CDR3 is TGTGCCAGCAGCCGGGCGGGTGGCCGGACGGAAGAGACCCAGTACTTC.

In DNA, the CDR3 is TGTGCCAGCAGTCCGAGACAGGGGAGGAAATTCGATGAGCAGTTCTTC. Protein product: CASSPRQGRKFDEQFF. J is TRBJ2-1 and V is TRBV28; 8 bases align to TRBD1. Germline loops: CDR1 MDHEN, CDR2 SYDVKM. This CDR3 is built from 16 residues. The ends lost 5 bases at V and 8 bases at J; junction bases unmatched: 14.

The chain combines TRBV15 with TRBJ2-5, with D tentatively TRBD2 (5 bases). Judging by the DNA end, TRBJ2-7 fits better; the J call may be wrong. The CDR3 is 13 amino acids. Germline loops: CDR1 LNHNV, CDR2 YYDKDF (reference sequence). The DNA for the CDR3 is TGTGCCACCAGCCGGAGGCCCCAATACGAGCAGTACTTC. This codes for CATSRRPQYEQYF.

V usage is TRBV5-5 and J usage is TRBJ2-6; 8 bases line up with TRBD1. Germline V gene data show CDR1 as SGHKS and CDR2 as YYEKEE (reference sequence). The CDR3 has 17 amino acids. The V gene end was trimmed by 0 bases and the J gene end by 0 bases; junction bases not matched to a gene: 2. In DNA, the CDR3 is TGTGCCAGCAGCTTGGCGACAGGGGTCTCTGGGGCCAACGTCCTGACTTTC. Protein sequence: CASSLATGVSGANVLTF. Using reference TRBV5-5 and TRBJ2-6 for the parts outside the CDR3, the full variable domain is DAGVTQSPTHLIKTRGQQVTLRCSPISGHKSVSWYQQVLGQGPQFIFQYYEKEERGRGNFPDRFSARQFPNYSSELNVNALLLGDSALYLCASSLATGVSGANVLTFGAGSRLTVL.

A word on this clone: At the DNA level, this CDR3 is encoded by other sequences in the same sample as well. The chain uses TRBV6-5 and TRBJ2-7, with D possibly matching TRBD1 (6 bases). V gave up 6 bases and J gave up 3 bases, with 12 bases separating them. Germline CDR1 MNHEY, CDR2 SVGAGI. There are 13 residues in the CDR3. CDR3 DNA sequence: TGTGCCAGCAGCTACGAGACAGGCTACGAGCAGTACTTC. As protein: CASSYETGYEQYF.